A selection of T cell receptor beta chains follows, all from one sample in a study of blood T cell repertoires in COVID-19. Method: immunoSEQ multiplex PCR; TCRdb's copy keeps in-frame clones and lacks some. The sample gives tens of thousands of clones, roughly 77% of which show up once; 13% is in the top ten. The sequenced sample was peripheral blood. Receptors originate from a human donor in a cohort sampled during active COVID-19. The CDR3 runs from the conserved cysteine through the conserved F or W. The order of the fields is V gene, clone size, J gene, D gene, CDR3 protein, CDR3 DNA. A D gene is named only where the DNA matches it firmly. The listing skips clone size in some rows; elsewhere it reads once, few, many or a size class.

>TRBV2|NA|TRBJ2-7|TRBD1
CAIDGTGPGEQYF
TGTGCCATCGATGGGACAGGGCCCGGCGAGCAGTACTTC
>TRBV11-1|NA|TRBJ2-4|TRBD2
CASSWGGSQNIQYF
TGTGCCAGCAGCTGGGGGGGGTCCCAAAACATTCAGTACTTC
>TRBV7-9|NA|TRBJ2-7|TRBD1
CASSPPEQGAGEQYF
TGTGCCAGCAGCCCCCCCGAGCAGGGGGCGGGGGAGCAGTACTTC
>TRBV5-1|many|TRBJ2-1|NA
CASSSGTPGNEQFF
TGCGCCAGCAGCTCCGGGACTCCTGGGAATGAGCAGTTCTTC
>TRBV10-1|NA|TRBJ2-1|TRBD1
CASSERPGRGLYNEQFF
TGCGCCAGCAGTGAGAGGCCGGGCAGGGGGCTGTACAATGAGCAGTTCTTC
>TRBV5-1|NA|TRBJ2-1|TRBD1
CASSLGTGGGEQFF
TGCGCCAGCAGCTTAGGGACAGGGGGCGGTGAGCAGTTCTTC
>TRBV19|NA|TRBJ1-2|TRBD1
CATRTGGYGYTF
TGTGCCACTCGGACAGGGGGGTATGGCTACACCTTC
>TRBV7-2|NA|TRBJ2-7|TRBD1
CASSRQASGGGYEQYF
TGTGCCAGCAGCCGCCAGGCGTCAGGGGGCGGGTACGAGCAGTACTTC
>TRBV5-1|NA|TRBJ2-7|TRBD2
CASSLGTSGGYEQYF
TGCGCCAGCAGCTTAGGGACTAGCGGGGGCTACGAGCAGTACTTC
>TRBV19|NA|TRBJ1-5|NA
CASRGAPRSIYSNQPQHF
TGTGCCAGTAGGGGAGCACCACGCTCTATTTATAGCAATCAGCCCCAGCATTTT
>TRBV18|NA|TRBJ1-2|TRBD1
CASSPPRGLSGYTF
TGTGCCAGCTCACCACCCAGGGGGCTCTCTGGCTACACCTTC
>TRBV9|NA|TRBJ1-4|TRBD1
CASSDRGHSNEKLFF
TGTGCCAGCAGTGACAGGGGGCACAGTAATGAAAAACTGTTTTTT
>TRBV19|NA|TRBJ1-5|NA
CASSNRENQPQHF
TGTGCCAGTAGTAACAGGGAAAATCAGCCCCAGCATTTT
>TRBV4-1|NA|TRBJ2-2|NA
CASSQDRGRSNTGELFF
TGCGCCAGCAGCCAAGATCGAGGGAGATCGAACACCGGGGAGCTGTTTTTT
>TRBV7-8|NA|TRBJ1-1|NA
CASSLGWQDEAFF
TGTGCCAGCAGCTTGGGTTGGCAGGATGAAGCTTTCTTT
>TRBV19|once|TRBJ2-2|TRBD2
CASSIPGLANTGELFF
TGTGCCAGTAGTATTCCGGGACTAGCGAACACCGGGGAGCTGTTTTTT
>TRBV20-1|NA|TRBJ1-2|NA
CSASRGLTYGYTF
TGCAGTGCTAGTCGCGGATTAACCTATGGCTACACCTTC
>TRBV6-5|NA|TRBJ1-4|TRBD1
CASSYAGTGGQKLFF
TGTGCCAGCAGTTACGCCGGGACAGGGGGCCAAAAACTGTTTTTT
>TRBV16|NA|TRBJ2-7|TRBD1
CASSQTWGGQGTYEQYF
TGTGCCAGCAGCCAAACTTGGGGGGGACAGGGGACCTACGAGCAGTACTTC
>TRBV30|few|TRBJ1-2|TRBD1
CAWSRYGTGGYTF
TGTGCCTGGAGTAGATACGGGACAGGGGGCTACACCTTC
>TRBV6-5|NA|TRBJ1-5|NA
CASSYSGAGQPQHF
TGTGCCAGCAGTTACTCGGGGGCTGGACAGCCCCAGCATTTT
>TRBV7-2|NA|TRBJ2-1|NA
CASSLGASSYNEQFF
TGTGCCAGCAGCTTAGGGGCGTCCTCCTACAATGAGCAGTTCTTC
>TRBV7-2|NA|TRBJ2-6|NA
CASSLVTGANVLTF
TGTGCCAGCAGCTTAGTCACTGGGGCCAACGTCCTGACTTTC